These T cell receptor beta chains were read from a single sample in a study of blood T cell repertoires in COVID-19. TCRdb's copy holds only in-frame clones and misses some; the assay was immunoSEQ multiplex PCR. The data show fewer than 100,000 clones, about nine tenths seen once. The sequenced material came from peripheral blood. Every receptor here comes from a woman older than 75 with acute or convalescent COVID-19. The CDR3 runs from the conserved cysteine through the conserved F or W. D genes are given only for firm matches.

TRBJ2-1 | TRBD1 | TRBV19 | CASSIKSDRASYNEQFF | TGTGCCAGTAGTATTAAAAGTGACAGGGCCTCCTACAATGAGCAGTTCTTC
TRBJ2-1 | TRBD1 | TRBV12-3/TRBV12-4 | CASSRQGYNEQFF | TGTGCCAGCAGTAGACAGGGGTACAATGAGCAGTTCTTC
TRBJ1-1 | TRBD1 | TRBV4-2 | CASSQGTGAEAFF | TGTGCCAGCAGCCAAGGGACAGGGGCTGAAGCTTTCTTT
TRBJ1-2 | . | TRBV3-1/TRBV3-2 | CASGQALGSGYTF | TGTGCCAGCGGCCAGGCCCTCGGGTCTGGCTACACCTTC
TRBJ1-1 | . | TRBV10-2 | CASREGQPNTEAFF | TGCGCCAGCAGGGAAGGACAGCCGAACACTGAAGCTTTCTTT
TRBJ1-2 | TRBD1 | TRBV5-1 | CASSWDRGEYGYTF | TGCGCCAGCAGCTGGGACAGGGGAGAGTATGGCTACACCTTC
TRBJ2-1 | TRBD2 | TRBV4-1 | CASSQERGLVGDEQFF | TGCGCCAGCAGCCAAGAAAGGGGACTAGTTGGAGATGAGCAGTTCTTC
TRBJ1-6 | . | TRBV19 | CASRVSYNSPLHF | TGTGCCAGTAGAGTCAGCTATAATTCACCCCTCCACTTT
TRBJ2-3 | TRBD1 | TRBV9 | CASSVMGTGGFTDTQYF | TGTGCCAGCAGCGTAATGGGAACAGGGGGCTTCACAGATACGCAGTATTTT
TRBJ2-7 | TRBD1 | TRBV5-5 | CASSSRGGSGGISYEQYF | TGTGCCAGCAGCTCGCGAGGGGGATCAGGGGGTATCTCCTACGAGCAGTACTTC
TRBJ1-1 | . | TRBV3-1/TRBV3-2 | CASREGGGRNTEAFF | TGTGCCAGCAGGGAGGGTGGGGGGAGGAACACTGAAGCTTTCTTT